These 31 T cell receptor beta chains were sequenced from one sample in a study of cytomegalovirus exposure and HLA in healthy donors. The PCR made use of 60 Vbeta and 13 Jbeta primers. The repertoire was sequenced with immunoSEQ multiplex PCR; TCRdb's copy has only in-frame clones and lacks some. This table has around 120,000 clones, 82% appearing once. The source material was PBMCs. All receptors derive from a male donor in good health and CMV-seropositive.

CDR3 bases: TGTGCCAGCAGCGCCCCCGGCGGGGATATAGGCTACACCTTC. Translating it yields CASSAPGGDIGYTF. V is TRBV9 and J is TRBJ1-2; D is undetermined. The CDR3 runs to 14 residues. Per germline, CDR1 SGDLS and CDR2 YYNGEE. V was trimmed by 3 bases and J by 8 bases, leaving 17 bases between them.

The chain employs TRBV19 and TRBJ1-5; the D is unclear. V lost 3 bases and J lost 5, with 11 bases in between. The CDR3 is made up of 14 amino acids. CDR1 is LNHDA, CDR2 SQIVND, per germline (reference sequence). CDR3 sequence (DNA): TGTGCCAGTAGTATGATGGGCGGGGATCAGCCCCAGCATTTT. This codes for CASSMMGGDQPQHF.

This clone was observed a single time. The chain couples TRBV19 to TRBJ2-6, with TRBD1 identical over 7 bases. The germline CDR1 and CDR2 sequences are LNHDA and SQIVND (reference sequence). The V and J ends lost 5 bases and 0 bases, in that order; junction bases with no gene match: 7. The length of the CDR3 is 17 residues. CDR3 sequence: CASSPGTVLSGANVLTF. CDR3 DNA: TGTGCCAGTAGTCCCGGGACAGTCCTCTCTGGGGCCAACGTCCTGACTTTC.

This sequence joins TRBV5-6 and TRBJ2-5; no definite D call. Trimming took off 0 bases at V and 5 bases at J, with 14 bases between the two ends. Per the germline V gene, CDR1 is SGHDT and CDR2 is YYEEEE. This CDR3 has 15 residues. DNA for the CDR3: TGTGCCAGCAGCTTGGAATTGGTCGGGTGGGAGACCCAGTACTTC. Protein sequence: CASSLELVGWETQYF.

This chain uses TRBV6-6 with TRBJ1-2, with a tentative D call TRBD1 (5 bases). V was trimmed by 2 bases and J by 5 bases, leaving 12 bases between them. The V gene's germline CDR1 is MNHNY and CDR2 SVGAGI (reference sequence). This CDR3 is built from 14 residues. DNA for the CDR3: TGTGCCAGCAGTTACGGGGCAGAGCGTTATGGCTACACCTTC. Translation: CASSYGAERYGYTF.

The chain has TRBV6-1 and TRBJ1-5; 9 bases agree with TRBD1. V shed 6 bases, J shed 6 bases, and the junction held 9 bases outside the gene matches. The length of the CDR3 is 15 residues. CDR1 MNHNS and CDR2 SASEGT come from the germline V gene. DNA for the CDR3: TGTGCCAGCAGACGGGACAGGGCCTCGGGTCAGCCCCAGCATTTT. Its protein product is CASRRDRASGQPQHF.

The chain has TRBV5-1 and TRBJ1-3; 9 bases agree with TRBD1. CDR3 length: 14 residues. The ends lost 5 bases at V and 4 bases at J; junction bases unmatched: 4. The germline CDR1 and CDR2 sequences are SGHRS and YFSETQ. The CDR3: CASRRTGDGNTIYF. CDR3 sequence (DNA): TGCGCCAGCAGAAGGACAGGGGACGGAAACACCATATATTTT.

V usage is TRBV7-2 and J usage is TRBJ2-7; possible D gene TRBD1, 6 bases. The CDR3 is made up of 12 amino acids. Germline assignment: CDR1 SGHTA and CDR2 FQGNSA. V gave up 5 bases and J gave up 7 bases, with 12 bases separating them. CDR3 DNA sequence: TGTGCCAGCAGCCCTGGACAGTCTGAGCAGTACTTC. It is translated as CASSPGQSEQYF.

The count of this clone is one. The chain links TRBV5-1 to TRBJ2-5; 16 bases are shared with TRBD2. Germline CDR1 and CDR2: SGHRS and YFSETQ. This CDR3 comprises 17 residues. V was pared by 4 bases and J by 3 bases, with 6 bases of the junction left unmatched. The CDR3 DNA sequence: TGCGCCAGCAGCGTGGTGGGACTAGCGGGAGGGGAAGAGACCCAGTACTTC. Translated: CASSVVGLAGGEETQYF.

This chain joins TRBV9 and TRBJ2-1, with a weak D call TRBD2 (6 bases). The length of the CDR3 is 12 residues. Trimming left V 0 bases short and J 10 bases short, with 8 bases between. Germline loops: CDR1 SGDLS, CDR2 YYNGEE. This chain's CDR3 is CASSVGDLEQFF. The CDR3 DNA is TGTGCCAGCAGCGTAGGGGACTTAGAGCAGTTCTTC.

This chain links TRBV7-3 with TRBJ2-1, with D possibly TRBD2 on 5 matching bases. The germline V gene has CDR1 SGHTA and CDR2 FQGTGA. This CDR3 region has 12 residues. The V end lost 5 bases, the J end lost 8 bases, and 10 bases lay between the germline ends. The DNA of the CDR3 is TGTGCCAGCAGCCCCTCCGGGGATGAGCAGTTCTTC. It is translated as CASSPSGDEQFF. The full variable domain, with the rest looked up from reference TRBV7-3 and TRBJ2-1, is GAGVSQTPSNKVTEKGKYVELRCDPISGHTALYWYRQSLGQGPEFLIYFQGTGAADDSGLPNDRFFAVRPEGSVSTLKIQRTERGDSAVYLCASSPSGDEQFFGPGTRLTVL.

This clone came up once. The chain employs TRBV5-4 and TRBJ2-3; 10 nucleotides line up with TRBD2. The CDR3 is made up of 17 amino acids. Germline-derived CDR1 and CDR2 are SGHNT and YYREEE (reference sequence). V trimming: 4 bases; J trimming: 2 bases; junction bases outside the gene matches: 10. Here the CDR3 reads CASSRGVAGGHTDTQYF. CDR3 coding DNA: TGTGCCAGCAGCAGGGGGGTAGCGGGAGGCCACACAGATACGCAGTATTTT. Looking up the rest from reference TRBV5-4 and TRBJ2-3 gives the full variable domain: ETGVTQSPTHLIKTRGQQVTLRCSSQSGHNTVSWYQQALGQGPQFIFQYYREEENGRGNFPPRFSGLQFPNYSSELNVNALELDDSALYLCASSRGVAGGHTDTQYFGPGTRLTVL.

In DNA, the CDR3 is TGCAGCGTTGTTATAGGGGCGAAGGGATACGAGCAGTACTTC. Its protein product is CSVVIGAKGYEQYF. V is TRBV29-1 and J is TRBJ2-5, with D possibly TRBD1 on 5 matching bases. The J call is in doubt because the DNA end fits TRBJ2-7 better. The V gene's germline CDR1 is SQVTM and CDR2 ANQGSEA. CDR3 length: 14 amino acids.

The CDR3 DNA reads as TGTGCCATCAGTGTGATGGGTGGGACAGGGGGCCAGCACGAGCAGTACTTC. Its translation: CAISVMGGTGGQHEQYF. The rearrangement links TRBV10-3 to TRBJ2-7, with 12 nucleotides matching TRBD1. The CDR3 loop spans 17 amino acids. V trimming: 4 bases; J trimming: 5 bases; junction bases outside the gene matches: 12. CDR1 and CDR2 from the germline V gene are ENHRY and SYGVKD.

This chain joins TRBV7-8 and TRBJ2-1, with no clear D. V was clipped by 0 bases and J by 5 bases, with 17 bases between them. The CDR3 runs to 17 residues. Germline-derived CDR1 and CDR2 are SGHVS and FQNEAQ. CDR3 protein: CASSLARLPYYNNEQFF. In DNA, the CDR3 is TGTGCCAGCAGCTTAGCGAGACTTCCATACTACAACAATGAGCAGTTCTTC.

J is TRBJ1-1 and V is TRBV27, with TRBD1 matching over 7 bases. The CDR3 is 14 amino acids. In germline, CDR1 is MNHEY, CDR2 SMNVEV (reference sequence). V shed 1 base and J 5 bases; nucleotides not matched to a gene: 4. The CDR3 loop is CASSLWDRGTEAFF. The CDR3 bases are TGTGCCAGCAGTTTATGGGACAGAGGGACTGAAGCTTTCTTT.

The J gene is TRBJ2-5, the V gene TRBV27, with 8 bases identical to TRBD1. The J call may not be correct, given that the DNA end is closer to TRBJ2-7. The germline V gene has CDR1 MNHEY and CDR2 SMNVEV (reference sequence). This CDR3 has 16 amino acids. The CDR3 DNA follows: TGTGCCAGCAGGATCTTTGGACAGGGTCGTACGTACGAGCAGTACTTC. This encodes CASRIFGQGRTYEQYF.

CDR3 region: CASSPQSGRTYNSPLHF. In DNA, the CDR3 is TGTGCCAGCAGTCCCCAGTCAGGGCGGACCTATAATTCACCCCTCCACTTT. The chain couples TRBV28 to TRBJ1-6; D is possibly TRBD1 (5 bases). Trimming shortened V by 5 bases and J by 2 bases, and 16 bases separated the two germline ends. This CDR3 is 17 amino acids long. Germline loops: CDR1 MDHEN, CDR2 SYDVKM.

In DNA form, the CDR3 reads TGTGCCAGCAGTTGGCGGGGCTTGTCGAATGGCTACACCTTC. Translating gives CASSWRGLSNGYTF. The rearrangement joins TRBV27 to TRBJ1-2, with D tentatively TRBD1 (5 bases). CDR1 MNHEY and CDR2 SMNVEV come from the germline V gene (reference sequence). The CDR3 totals 14 residues. V was shortened by 4 bases and J by 6 bases, with 15 bases between the two germline ends.

A word on this clone: A read error may account for a junction end that differs from germline. The V call is TRBV29-1, the J call TRBJ2-4, with 12 bases aligning to TRBD2. This CDR3 spans 18 amino acids. The germline V gene has CDR1 SQVTM and CDR2 ANQGSEA. The CDR3 nucleotides are TGCAGCGTTGAAGAGTGGACTAGCGGGAAGGTAGGCAAAAACAGTCAGTACTTC. Residues: CSVEEWTSGKVGKNSQYF.

This rearrangement joins TRBV7-8 to TRBJ1-5; perhaps TRBD1 as D (5 bases). CDR3 size: 16 residues. Trimming took off 5 bases at V and 1 base at J, with 15 bases between the two ends. Germline V lookup: CDR1 SGHVS, CDR2 FQNEAQ. The CDR3 DNA follows: TGTGCCAGCAGCGCCGGGGTCCGGGGGAGCAATCAGCCCCAGCATTTT. Amino acids: CASSAGVRGSNQPQHF.

This rearrangement joins TRBV5-6 to TRBJ2-5, with TRBD2 identical over 9 bases. The germline V gene encodes CDR1 SGHDT and CDR2 YYEEEE. This CDR3 comprises 16 residues. Trimming took 2 bases from V and 5 from J; bases not matched to a gene: 10. CDR3 sequence: CASSLGLALSLETQYF. The CDR3 region has the DNA TGTGCCAGCAGCTTAGGACTAGCGCTCTCACTGGAGACCCAGTACTTC.

V and J are TRBV6-5 and TRBJ2-5, with 10 positions matching TRBD2. Trimming took 5 bases from V and 4 from J; bases not matched to a gene: 1. CDR1 and CDR2 from the germline V gene are MNHEY and SVGAGI. The CDR3 extends over 13 amino acids. The CDR3 coding sequence is TGTGCCAGCAGTAGGACTAGCGGAGAGACCCAGTACTTC. Protein product: CASSRTSGETQYF.

The rearrangement joins TRBV4-1 to TRBJ2-1; unclear D gene. V dropped 8 bases and J dropped 0 bases, with 14 bases sitting between them. The germline V gene encodes CDR1 MGHRA and CDR2 YSYEKL. The CDR3 loop spans 15 amino acids. The CDR3 DNA follows: TGCGCCAGCGGATTTAGCCTTGGCTCCTACAATGAGCAGTTCTTC. It specifies CASGFSLGSYNEQFF.

The chain joins TRBV7-2 to TRBJ1-5; D unresolved. The ends were cut back, 5 bases at V and 0 bases at J, with 11 bases in the middle. Germline V gives CDR1 SGHTA, CDR2 FQGNSA. The CDR3 runs 15 residues. CDR3 in amino acids: CASSLSWYSNQPQHF. The CDR3 bases are TGTGCCAGCAGCCTATCATGGTATAGCAATCAGCCCCAGCATTTT.

This clone appeared once. V gene TRBV9 combines with J gene TRBJ2-1, with 8 nucleotides matching TRBD1. Losses at the gene ends were 4 bases for V and 2 bases for J; bases not matched to a gene: 5. This CDR3 spans 15 amino acids. Germline values: CDR1 SGDLS, CDR2 YYNGEE. The CDR3 nucleotides read TGTGCCAGCAGCACCTCGGGACAGGCCTACAATGAGCAGTTCTTC. As protein: CASSTSGQAYNEQFF.

Only one count was recorded for this clone. The chain recombines TRBV5-1 with TRBJ1-1, with 8 bases fitting TRBD1. Germline CDR1 reads SGHRS; CDR2 reads YFSETQ. CDR3 length: 17 amino acids. The J segment lost 0 bases and the V segment lost 4 bases, leaving 11 bases of the junction unmatched. The CDR3, as DNA: TGCGCCAGCAGCCACTTGACAGGGGCCCCCATGAACACTGAAGCTTTCTTT. Protein product: CASSHLTGAPMNTEAFF.

This sequence joins TRBV6-1 and TRBJ1-1, with a possible D match to TRBD1 (5 bases). The CDR3 has 11 amino acids. Germline CDR1 is MNHNS and CDR2 is SASEGT. The germline V and J ends were trimmed by 6 bases and 13 bases, with 15 bases remaining between them. CDR3 sequence reads: CASRTALQLFF. CDR3 in DNA: TGTGCCAGCAGGACAGCCTTACAGCTTTTCTTT.

In its sample, this clone was seen a few times. The chain uses TRBV28 and TRBJ1-2; no clear D gene. In germline, CDR1 is MDHEN, CDR2 SYDVKM. This CDR3 comprises 13 residues. Trimming shortened V by 6 bases and J by 4 bases, and 12 bases separated the two germline ends. CDR3 region: CASRPDTVYGYTF. DNA for the CDR3: TGTGCCAGCAGACCTGACACAGTCTATGGCTACACCTTC.

The CDR3 DNA reads TGTGCCAGCAGTTTACCAGGGGTAAACACTGAAGCTTTCTTT. Translated: CASSLPGVNTEAFF. The rearrangement uses TRBV27 and TRBJ1-1; perhaps TRBD1 as D (6 bases). Germline assignment: CDR1 MNHEY and CDR2 SMNVEV (reference sequence). The CDR3 is 14 amino acids. V dropped 2 bases and J dropped 2 bases, with 9 bases sitting between them.

The sample holds a few counts of this clone. The chain links TRBV4-1 to TRBJ2-7; tentatively, D is TRBD2 (6 bases). The CDR3 is 14 residues long. Trimming cost V 1 base and J 6 bases, with 13 bases left between them. CDR1 and CDR2 from the germline V gene are MGHRA and YSYEKL. CDR3 in amino acids: CASSQALMGGEQYF. The CDR3 DNA follows: TGCGCCAGCAGCCAAGCACTGATGGGAGGCGAGCAGTACTTC.